The clone carrying this T cell receptor (beta chain) was counted between two and nine times. Its antigen is not known. The sample is drawn from a study of blood T cells in healthy people across ages. Study-wide results and limits: CMV infection status of these donors was not known.

Through a sample-barcoded 5' primer and a J-beta primer mix, a second PCR was run for roughly 7 to 12 cycles. One entry per CDR3 protein, called by TCRdb with MiXCR from the 5' RACE reads. Of over 750,000 distinct CDR3 sequences in the sample, roughly 25% were seen once. The germline V and J ends were trimmed by 4 bases and 3 bases, with 6 bases remaining between them. Looked up from germline, CDR1 is MGHDK and CDR2 is SYGVNS. CDR3 length equals 13 residues. This sample was shared with a second study, whose subject was T cells of mothers and their children. That publication notes: A slight, non-significant increase in overlap was found for related mother-child pairs relative to unrelated pairs.

The rearrangement uses TRBV25-1 and TRBJ2-2, with no clear D. The sequencing input was blood. This TCR derives from a boy between 10 and 17 years old in good health. Here the CDR3 DNA reads TGTGCCAGCAGTGCCCCTCACACCGGGGAGCTGTTTTTT. It yields the protein CASSAPHTGELFF. The complete variable domain, with remaining parts taken from reference TRBV25-1 and TRBJ2-2, reads EADIYQTPRYLVIGTGKKITLECSQTMGHDKMYWYQQDPGMELHLIHYSYGVNSTEKGDLSSESTVSRIRTEHFPLTLESARPSHTSQYLCASSAPHTGELFFGEGSRLTVL.